This T cell receptor delta chain stems from a study of γδ T cells in repeated Plasmodium falciparum infection. About the research overall: Malian children with intense seasonal malaria exposure were compared with matched Australian children. Each infection was followed by sampling at 21 days, plus baseline and some pre-infection draws.

This clone was observed a few times. TCRdb records a much larger clone's protein for this DNA, with a difference at residue 4 that likely arises from a read error; the protein given is the translation of the DNA. The same CDR3 also results from other DNA sequences found in this sample. Gammadelta T cells were flow-sorted from PBMC into Vgamma9/Vdelta2+ and Vdelta2-negative populations for bulk analysis. Germline V CDR1 and CDR2: GEAIGNYY, EKD. The length of the CDR3 is 18 residues. TCRdb ran CATT on the multiplex PCR reads. The sample shows 75,000 to 95,000 delta-chain clones, 0.75% to 1% of them seen only once.

This chain links TRDV2 with TRDJ1; D possibly corresponds to TRDD3 (5 bases). The TCR originated in a pool of human donors (malaria-infected and uninfected, not separated). The sample consisted of gamma-delta T cells from blood. This CDR3 is CACGILVGDRLYTDKLIF. The CDR3 DNA is TGTGCCTGTGGCATACTGGTAGGGGACCGCCTGTACACCGATAAACTCATCTTC.